This entry features one T cell receptor beta chain sequence. The sample belongs to a study of T cell responses to AZD1222 COVID-19 vaccine. The CDR3 is made up of 13 amino acids. The ends were cut back, 3 bases at V and 4 bases at J, with 7 bases in the middle. Germline-derived CDR1 and CDR2 are ENHRY and SYGVKD. Data came from immunoSEQ multiplex PCR; TCRdb stores just in-frame clones and leaves some out. The sample lists approximately 110,000 clones; approximately 89% were seen once. This sequence originates from an adult who received the AZD1222 COVID-19 vaccine. The rearrangement links TRBV10-3 to TRBJ1-5, with unresolved D. This specimen was peripheral blood, taken 28 days after the second AZD1222 dose. The CDR3 bases are TGTGCCATCAGTGACGGTAAAAATCAGCCCCAGCATTTT. Translating gives CAISDGKNQPQHF.